Below, 18 T cell receptor beta chains from the same sample are listed, as sequenced in a study of radiation and T cells in renal cell carcinoma (dated by TCRdb to 2018 to 2020). The sample's time point label, decoded: baseline pretreatment blood. This specimen's treatment or condition label, interpreted: 15 Gy SBRT to primary tumor, nephrectomy 4 weeks later. Library generation was performed with the immunoSEQ multiplex PCR assay. Here the immuneACCESS table is served through TCRdb, limited to in-frame sequences with V and J called. Missing clones are a known gap in these copies; in checked studies unresolved V genes cover under half, and the rest lacks a known reason. The sample table shows 130,000 or so clones, and around nine tenths are seen once. The ten largest make up 12% of the sample. This material consisted of blood, taken from a patient whose treatment included radiotherapy and nephrectomy. The source of these receptors is a woman aged 45-65 years with renal cell carcinoma.

CDR3 amino acids: CASKVGLATDTQYF. The CDR3 DNA reads TGTGCCAGCAAAGTGGGACTAGCGACAGATACGCAGTATTTT. The rearrangement uses TRBV6-5 and TRBJ2-3, with 10 nucleotides matching TRBD2. This CDR3 comprises 14 residues. Germline V gives CDR1 MNHEY, CDR2 SVGAGI. The V gene end was trimmed by 7 bases and the J gene end by 3 bases; junction bases not matched to a gene: 4.

The chain links TRBV6-6 to TRBJ1-4; no firm D call. This CDR3 region has 15 residues. Trimming removed 7 bases at V and 0 bases at J, with 12 bases between. The germline V gene has CDR1 MNHNY and CDR2 SVGAGI (reference sequence). CDR3 in amino acids: CASNTGDATNEKLFF. The CDR3 nucleotides read TGTGCCAGCAACACTGGGGATGCAACTAATGAAAAACTGTTTTTT.

This chain connects TRBV5-8 to TRBJ1-6, with D tentatively TRBD1 (6 bases). The germline V gene has CDR1 SGHTS and CDR2 YDEGEE. There are 15 residues in the CDR3. V lost 0 bases to trimming and J lost 10 bases, with 14 bases between them. CDR3 sequence: CASSLVQGFRSPLHF. The CDR3 DNA reads as TGTGCCAGCAGCTTGGTTCAGGGGTTTCGGTCACCCCTCCACTTT.

The genes are TRBV5-1 and TRBJ2-5; possibly TRBD1 or TRBD2 for D (5 bases each). Germline values: CDR1 SGHRS, CDR2 YFSETQ. The CDR3 has 14 amino acids. Trimming stripped 4 bases from V and 3 bases from J, with 13 bases between. The CDR3 protein is CASSPGTDEETQYF. For the CDR3, the DNA is TGCGCCAGCAGCCCCGGGACGGATGAAGAGACCCAGTACTTC.

V and J are TRBV19 and TRBJ2-5; D uncertain. V shed 7 bases and J shed 3 bases, with 15 bases lying between them. CDR1 and CDR2 (germline): LNHDA, SQIVND (reference sequence). This CDR3 is 14 amino acids long. CDR3 sequence reads: CASKDGSSKETQYF. The CDR3 bases are TGTGCCAGTAAGGATGGGTCTTCGAAAGAGACCCAGTACTTC.

The chain is built from TRBV5-4 and TRBJ2-3; D is possibly TRBD2 (6 bases). Trimming pared 4 bases from V and 0 bases from J, leaving 15 bases between. The CDR3 has 16 amino acids. CDR1 and CDR2 (germline): SGHNT, YYREEE (reference sequence). This chain's CDR3 is CASSISSVPSTDTQYF. The DNA for the CDR3 is TGTGCCAGCAGCATCTCTAGCGTCCCTAGCACAGATACGCAGTATTTT.

V gene TRBV5-4 combines with J gene TRBJ1-1; 8 nucleotides align to TRBD1. The CDR3 contains 14 residues. V lost 4 bases and J lost 11; bases outside the gene matches: 13. Germline CDR1 SGHNT, CDR2 YYREEE (reference sequence). In nucleotides, the CDR3 is TGTGCCAGCAGCCGGGACCCCTCAGGGGGCGATGCTTTCTTT. Protein: CASSRDPSGGDAFF. Full variable domain (missing parts from reference TRBV5-4 and TRBJ1-1): ETGVTQSPTHLIKTRGQQVTLRCSSQSGHNTVSWYQQALGQGPQFIFQYYREEENGRGNFPPRFSGLQFPNYSSELNVNALELDDSALYLCASSRDPSGGDAFFGQGTRLTVV.

The J gene is TRBJ2-1, the V gene TRBV7-9; 11 bases match TRBD2. J gave up 0 bases and V 4 bases, and 11 bases lay outside the gene matches. The germline gives CDR1 SEHNR, CDR2 FQNEAQ (reference sequence). The CDR3 has 19 residues. For the CDR3, the DNA is TGTGCCAGCAGCTCAGGACTTGTAGCGGGGGGGCGCTCCTACAATGAGCAGTTCTTC. Its translation: CASSSGLVAGGRSYNEQFF.

The chain combines TRBV6-5 with TRBJ1-3, with D possibly TRBD1 on 6 matching bases. CDR1 and CDR2 from the germline V gene are MNHEY and SVGAGI. The V end lost 5 bases, the J end lost 0 bases, and 11 bases lay between the germline ends. The CDR3 is 15 residues long. The CDR3 sequence: CASSLAQGSGNTIYF. The CDR3 DNA follows: TGTGCCAGCAGTCTCGCACAGGGCTCTGGAAACACCATATATTTT.

The rearrangement uses TRBV5-1 and TRBJ2-7; a possible D gene is TRBD1 (7 bases). V lost 6 bases, J lost 2 bases, and 18 bases lay in between. The length of the CDR3 is 15 residues. Looked up from germline, CDR1 is SGHRS and CDR2 is YFSETQ. CDR3 loop: CASTPQGGTTYEQYF. CDR3 nucleotide sequence: TGCGCCAGCACCCCGCAGGGGGGAACAACCTACGAGCAGTACTTC. Complete variable domain (other parts from reference TRBV5-1 and TRBJ2-7): KAGVTQTPRYLIKTRGQQVTLSCSPISGHRSVSWYQQTPGQGLQFLFEYFSETQRNKGNFPGRFSGRQFSNSRSEMNVSTLELGDSALYLCASTPQGGTTYEQYFGPGTRLTVT.

The rearrangement uses TRBV4-3 and TRBJ1-6; TRBD1 matches at 9 bases. CDR3 length: 15 amino acids. The J segment lost 10 bases and the V segment lost 3 bases, leaving 7 bases of the junction unmatched. Germline-derived CDR1 and CDR2 are LGHNA and YSLEER. The CDR3 protein is CASSQRGTGSSPLHF. The CDR3 coding sequence is TGCGCCAGCAGCCAGCGCGGGACAGGGTCATCACCCCTCCACTTT.

The chain employs TRBV4-1 and TRBJ2-5; unclear D gene. Trimming removed 2 bases from V and 4 bases from J, with 8 bases in between. The CDR3 consists of 13 residues. Germline CDR1 is MGHRA and CDR2 is YSYEKL. In DNA, the CDR3 is TGCGCCAGCAGCCAACCATCGGGAGAGACCCAGTACTTC. Translated, it gives CASSQPSGETQYF.

The chain has TRBV5-1 and TRBJ1-2; D is unresolved. CDR1 is SGHRS and CDR2 is YFSETQ in the germline V gene. This CDR3 spans 14 amino acids. V was clipped by 0 bases and J by 2 bases, with 8 bases between them. CDR3 sequence reads: CASSLEAENYGYTF. The DNA of the CDR3 is TGCGCCAGCAGCTTGGAGGCAGAAAACTATGGCTACACCTTC.

The chain combines TRBV25-1 with TRBJ2-1, with 11 bases lining up with TRBD2. This CDR3 is built from 15 residues. J lost 5 bases, V lost 8 bases, and 8 bases had no gene match. Germline V gene data show CDR1 as MGHDK and CDR2 as SYGVNS. The CDR3 protein is CASDRLAGQDNEQFF. CDR3 sequence (DNA): TGTGCCAGCGACCGACTAGCGGGACAGGACAATGAGCAGTTCTTC. The variable domain in full, with the rest retrieved from reference TRBV25-1 and TRBJ2-1, is EADIYQTPRYLVIGTGKKITLECSQTMGHDKMYWYQQDPGMELHLIHYSYGVNSTEKGDLSSESTVSRIRTEHFPLTLESARPSHTSQYLCASDRLAGQDNEQFFGPGTRLTVL.

This chain uses TRBV2 with TRBJ1-1; tentatively, D is TRBD1 (5 bases). CDR3 length equals 16 residues. V lost 7 bases and J lost 0, with 18 bases in between. The germline gives CDR1 SNHLY, CDR2 FYNNEI. CDR3 sequence (DNA): TGTGCCAGCAATCGACCCAAGGGGAGAATGAACACTGAAGCTTTCTTT. Translating it yields CASNRPKGRMNTEAFF.

The V and J genes are TRBV21-1 and TRBJ1-2; the table's D gene call, TRBD1, was not cross checked with the DNA. TRBV21-1 is a known pseudogene. The CDR3 totals 15 residues. The CDR3 protein is CASSKAADSNYGYTF. DNA for the CDR3: TGTGCCAGCAGCAAAGCTGCAGATTCTAACTATGGCTACACCTTC.

J is TRBJ2-2 and V is TRBV10-1, with D perhaps TRBD1 or TRBD2 (5 bases each). Germline V gives CDR1 WNHNN, CDR2 SYGVQD (reference sequence). The CDR3 spans 14 residues. Trimming pared 2 bases from V and 5 bases from J, leaving 9 bases between. The CDR3 region is CASSERWGTGELFF. In DNA form, the CDR3 reads TGCGCCAGCAGTGAGAGGTGGGGGACCGGGGAGCTGTTTTTT.

The CDR3 DNA reads TGTGCCAGCGCCCCGGGACTGACTAACTATGGCTACACCTTC. Translating it yields CASAPGLTNYGYTF. This chain joins TRBV6-5 and TRBJ1-2, with a weak D call TRBD1 (5 bases). Germline lookup yields CDR1 MNHEY and CDR2 SVGAGI. Trimming took 8 bases from V and 0 from J, leaving 13 bases between them. The CDR3 is made up of 14 amino acids.